The 21 T cell receptor beta chains in this list originate from one sample, sequenced in a study of cytotoxic CD8 clonotypes in ibrutinib-treated CLL. Sequencing used immunoSEQ multiplex PCR; TCRdb keeps in-frame clones, though not all of them. The data hold fewer than 25,000 clones, with 65% to 75% observed a single time. The sequencing used PBMCs, collected before ibrutinib treatment. The origin of the receptors is a human donor with chronic lymphocytic leukemia.

The V and J genes are TRBV7-3 and TRBJ2-1; 9 positions match TRBD2. The V gene's germline CDR1 is SGHTA and CDR2 FQGTGA. CDR3 length: 14 amino acids. J lost 9 bases, V lost 4 bases, and 7 bases had no gene match. CDR3 region: CASSSPGLASEQFF. In DNA form, the CDR3 reads TGTGCCAGCAGCTCCCCGGGACTAGCTTCTGAGCAGTTCTTC.

The chain has TRBV27 and TRBJ2-7; tentatively, D is TRBD2 (6 bases). Trimming left V 0 bases short and J 1 base short, with 7 bases between. The CDR3 extends over 14 amino acids. Germline V CDR1 and CDR2: MNHEY, SMNVEV (reference sequence). The CDR3 bases are TGTGCCAGCAGTTTATCACGGGAGTCCTACGAGCAGTACTTC. It encodes CASSLSRESYEQYF.

The chain combines TRBV7-2 with TRBJ2-7; D ambiguous. This CDR3 spans 12 amino acids. V was clipped by 4 bases and J by 2 bases, with 6 bases between them. Germline CDR1 SGHTA, CDR2 FQGNSA. The CDR3 is CASSWAPYEQYF. CDR3 nucleotide sequence: TGTGCCAGCAGCTGGGCCCCCTACGAGCAGTACTTC. Drawing the rest from reference TRBV7-2 and TRBJ2-7, the complete variable domain is GAGVSQSPSNKVTEKGKDVELRCDPISGHTALYWYRQSLGQGLEFLIYFQGNSAPDKSGLPSDRFSAERTGGSVSTLTIQRTQQEDSAVYLCASSWAPYEQYFGPGTRLTVT.

The chain has TRBV27 and TRBJ2-7; D unclear. Germline-derived CDR1 and CDR2 are MNHEY and SMNVEV (reference sequence). V was cut by 3 bases and J by 4 bases, with 4 bases left in between. The CDR3 runs to 11 residues. Here the CDR3 DNA reads TGTGCCAGCAGTTTGATATACGAGCAGTACTTC. Translation gives CASSLIYEQYF.

The chain uses TRBV5-1 and TRBJ2-7; no clear D gene. Between the trimmed V and J ends, which lost 0 bases and 2 bases, there was a span of 12 bases. The CDR3 is 15 amino acids. Germline loops: CDR1 SGHRS, CDR2 YFSETQ. The CDR3 protein is CASSLGPSAPYEQYF. CDR3 coding DNA: TGCGCCAGCAGCTTGGGTCCCTCCGCACCCTACGAGCAGTACTTC.

The rearrangement links TRBV27 to TRBJ1-1; D gene ambiguous. CDR3 length: 14 amino acids. Germline values: CDR1 MNHEY, CDR2 SMNVEV (reference sequence). V was clipped by 4 bases and J by 1 base, with 10 bases between them. As DNA, the CDR3 is TGTGCCAGCAGTTCCCGAGGAAGGAACACTGAAGCTTTCTTT. This translates into CASSSRGRNTEAFF.

This clone was seen only a few times. The J gene is TRBJ2-2, the V gene TRBV2; D is perhaps TRBD2 (7 bases). Per germline, CDR1 SNHLY and CDR2 FYNNEI. With 5 bases removed from V and 1 base from J, the gap between germline ends came to 17 bases. The CDR3 contains 17 residues. The CDR3 reads CASSLTGGGVNTGELFF. The CDR3 DNA follows: TGTGCCAGCAGTCTTACGGGGGGCGGGGTGAACACCGGGGAGCTGTTTTTT. The complete variable domain, with remaining parts taken from reference TRBV2 and TRBJ2-2, reads EPEVTQTPSHQVTQMGQEVILRCVPISNHLYFYWYRQILGQKVEFLVSFYNNEISEKSEIFDDQFSVERPDGSNFTLKIRSTKLEDSAMYFCASSLTGGGVNTGELFFGEGSRLTVL.

This clone was counted between two and nine times. The chain combines TRBV27 with TRBJ1-2; 10 positions match TRBD1. Germline V gene sequence: CDR1 MNHEY, CDR2 SMNVEV (reference sequence). This CDR3 contains 16 residues. Trimming at V came to 5 bases and at J to 2 bases, leaving 8 bases not matched to a gene. The DNA of the CDR3 is TGTGCCAGCAGTCCGAATCCGGGACAGGGGAACTATGGCTACACCTTC. Translated, it gives CASSPNPGQGNYGYTF.

In its sample, this clone was seen a few times. The chain combines TRBV6-4 with TRBJ2-5; 8 nucleotides agree with TRBD2. The CDR3 extends over 16 amino acids. The germline gives CDR1 MRHNA, CDR2 SNTAGT. V lost 7 bases, J lost 4 bases, and 14 bases stayed unmatched. DNA for the CDR3: TGTGCCAGCATCACCGGGGGGGGGAAGAATAGAGAGACCCAGTACTTC. It yields the protein CASITGGGKNRETQYF.

This rearrangement joins TRBV6-5 to TRBJ2-5; D is perhaps TRBD1 or TRBD2 (5 bases each). From germline, CDR1 is MNHEY and CDR2 SVGAGI. The CDR3 totals 16 residues. V was cut by 4 bases and J by 1 base, with 16 bases left in between. CDR3 region: CASSSQRGRSQETQYF. In DNA form, the CDR3 reads TGTGCCAGCAGTTCCCAACGGGGCAGATCCCAAGAGACCCAGTACTTC.

This chain uses TRBV15 with TRBJ2-3, with 9 bases that match TRBD2. With 11 bases clipped from V and 6 bases from J, the junction kept 12 bases outside the gene matches. Looked up from germline, CDR1 is LNHNV and CDR2 is YYDKDF (reference sequence). This CDR3 spans 14 amino acids. The CDR3 is CASAREGRGDTQYF. Here the CDR3 DNA reads TGTGCCTCTGCGCGGGAGGGCCGTGGGGATACGCAGTATTTT. Combining the CDR3 with reference TRBV15 and TRBJ2-3 gives the whole variable domain DAMVIQNPRYQVTQFGKPVTLSCSQTLNHNVMYWYQQKSSQAPKLLFHYYDKDFNNEADTPDNFQSRRPNTSFCFLDIRSPGLGDTAMYLCASAREGRGDTQYFGPGTRLTVL.

V is TRBV2 and J is TRBJ2-6; a weak D match, TRBD2 (5 bases). Trimming cost V 4 bases and J 0 bases, with 7 bases left between them. The germline CDR1 and CDR2 sequences are SNHLY and FYNNEI. CDR3 length equals 15 residues. The CDR3 spells CASSVDYSGANVLTF. The CDR3 DNA follows: TGTGCCAGCAGTGTAGACTACTCTGGGGCCAACGTCCTGACTTTC.

This chain connects TRBV30 to TRBJ1-1; D not resolved. Trimming removed 0 bases from V and 1 base from J, with 9 bases in between. Looked up from germline, CDR1 is GTSNPN and CDR2 is SVGIG (reference sequence). The CDR3 is made up of 14 amino acids. CDR3 residues: CAWSVWAPNTEAFF. DNA of the CDR3: TGTGCCTGGAGTGTATGGGCCCCGAACACTGAAGCTTTCTTT.

The chain combines TRBV5-1 with TRBJ2-3; 12 bases line up with TRBD2. From germline, CDR1 is SGHRS and CDR2 YFSETQ. The CDR3 is 17 amino acids. Unmatched junction bases numbered 8, after V lost 4 bases and J lost 2 bases. The CDR3, as DNA: TGCGCCAGCAGCGGGAGTCCTAGCGGGGGGGCCACAGATACGCAGTATTTT. Its translation is CASSGSPSGGATDTQYF.

The chain links TRBV6-6 to TRBJ2-2; possibly TRBD1 or TRBD2 for D (6 bases each). This CDR3 contains 14 residues. CDR1 and CDR2 (germline): MNHNY, SVGAGI (reference sequence). The CDR3 sequence is CTSRVAQGVGELFF. Written as DNA, the CDR3 is TGTACTAGCCGGGTAGCACAGGGAGTCGGGGAGCTGTTTTTT.

This clone was seen once. The chain combines TRBV5-4 with TRBJ2-2; 8 nucleotides align to TRBD2. The germline CDR1 and CDR2 sequences are SGHNT and YYREEE (reference sequence). V was clipped by 1 base and J by 3 bases; unmatched bases: 2. CDR3 length equals 15 residues. CDR3 in amino acids: CASSLSGGHTGELFF. The CDR3, as DNA: TGTGCCAGCAGCTTGTCGGGAGGGCACACCGGGGAGCTGTTTTTT.

For the CDR3, the DNA is TGCAGCGTTCGCAGGAGCTCCTACGAGCAGTACTTC. Translating gives CSVRRSSYEQYF. The chain links TRBV29-1 to TRBJ2-7; no clear D. Between the trimmed V and J ends, which lost 5 bases and 0 bases, there was a span of 8 bases. This CDR3 comprises 12 residues. Germline loops: CDR1 SQVTM, CDR2 ANQGSEA.

The rearrangement joins TRBV28 to TRBJ1-1; the match to TRBD1 covers 9 bases. This CDR3 has 15 residues. V lost 3 bases to trimming and J lost 8 bases; unmatched junction nucleotides: 10. Germline CDR1 MDHEN, CDR2 SYDVKM. The CDR3 region is CASSFTGTGLGEAFF. The CDR3 coding sequence is TGTGCCAGCAGTTTCACCGGGACAGGGCTTGGGGAAGCTTTCTTT.

The chain joins TRBV19 to TRBJ2-3; 12 bases align to TRBD2. The germline V gene encodes CDR1 LNHDA and CDR2 SQIVND (reference sequence). V dropped 9 bases and J dropped 0; count of bases not matched to a gene: 4. The CDR3 is 15 residues long. CDR3 bases: TGTGCCAGCAGACTAGCGGGAGTGAGCACAGATACGCAGTATTTT. This translates into CASRLAGVSTDTQYF.

J is TRBJ2-1 and V is TRBV28, with TRBD2 matching over 8 bases. V gave up 7 bases and J gave up 6 bases; unmatched junction bases: 14. Germline CDR1 MDHEN, CDR2 SYDVKM. This CDR3 has 16 amino acids. As DNA, the CDR3 is TGTGCCAGCACTCACCCTGACGGGAGCGGGGGCAATGAGCAGTTCTTC. Protein sequence: CASTHPDGSGGNEQFF.

This clone appeared a few times. V is TRBV2 and J is TRBJ1-3; D uncertain. The V and J ends lost 5 bases and 3 bases respectively, with 2 bases between them. Germline CDR1 and CDR2: SNHLY and FYNNEI. The CDR3 has 11 amino acids. The CDR3 region is CASSFGNTIYF. DNA of the CDR3: TGTGCCAGCAGTTTTGGAAACACCATATATTTT. The whole variable domain, filled in from reference TRBV2 and TRBJ1-3, reads EPEVTQTPSHQVTQMGQEVILRCVPISNHLYFYWYRQILGQKVEFLVSFYNNEISEKSEIFDDQFSVERPDGSNFTLKIRSTKLEDSAMYFCASSFGNTIYFGEGSWLTVV.